A selection of T cell receptor beta chains follows, all from one sample in a study of T cell repertoires in cytomegalovirus infection. Via MiXCR, TCRdb re-called the reads, giving one row per CDR3 protein. The sample holds approximately 270,000 distinct CDR3 sequences; about 20% are singletons and the top ten take roughly a fifth. The antigens these receptors bind are not known. The sample was cultured PBMCs, taken from culture after CMV antigen stimulation. These receptor sequences come from a human donor in good health (CMV status not recorded). Some clones in this sample may be carry-over from other donors' samples. CDR3s include the opening cysteine and the closing phenylalanine or tryptophan. Each record gives: D gene, J gene, clone size, V gene, CDR3 protein, CDR3 DNA. D genes are given only for firm matches. Size tells how often a clone was seen (once, few, many) or the class of an expanded clone, and some rows leave it out.

d_call: NA
j_call: TRBJ2-1
clone_size: many
v_call: TRBV7-8
cdr3_aa: CASTLRNEQFF
cdr3_nt: TGTGCCAGCACCCTTAGGAATGAGCAGTTCTTC

d_call: NA
j_call: TRBJ1-5
clone_size: NA
v_call: TRBV6-2/TRBV6-3
cdr3_aa: CASSRDSFGEPQHF
cdr3_nt: TGTGCCAGCAGCCGTGACAGTTTCGGCGAGCCCCAGCATTTT

d_call: NA
j_call: TRBJ2-7
clone_size: NA
v_call: TRBV5-4
cdr3_aa: CASIDPKALEQYF
cdr3_nt: TGTGCCAGCATTGATCCCAAAGCTCTCGAGCAGTACTTC

d_call: TRBD2
j_call: TRBJ2-6
clone_size: NA
v_call: TRBV5-1
cdr3_aa: CASSFLAGDSGANVLTF
cdr3_nt: TGCGCCAGCAGCTTCCTAGCGGGGGACTCTGGGGCCAACGTCCTGACTTTC

d_call: TRBD2
j_call: TRBJ2-3
clone_size: many
v_call: TRBV12-3/TRBV12-4
cdr3_aa: CASSLSAGVPSNTDTQYF
cdr3_nt: TGTGCCAGCAGTTTATCAGCGGGAGTCCCTTCGAACACAGATACGCAGTATTTT

d_call: TRBD2
j_call: TRBJ2-2
clone_size: NA
v_call: TRBV7-2
cdr3_aa: CASSSTPGLAGFTNTGELFF
cdr3_nt: TGTGCCAGCAGCTCTACACCGGGACTAGCGGGGTTTACGAACACCGGGGAGCTGTTTTTT

d_call: TRBD1
j_call: TRBJ2-3
clone_size: NA
v_call: TRBV6-6
cdr3_aa: CASRQGRSTDTQYF
cdr3_nt: TGTGCCAGCCGACAGGGGAGGAGCACAGATACGCAGTATTTT

d_call: NA
j_call: TRBJ2-1
clone_size: few
v_call: TRBV10-3
cdr3_aa: CAIMGWPERGNEQFF
cdr3_nt: TGTGCCATCATGGGGTGGCCAGAAAGAGGCAATGAGCAGTTCTTC

d_call: NA
j_call: TRBJ2-5
clone_size: NA
v_call: TRBV7-3
cdr3_aa: CASSLYTTETQYF
cdr3_nt: TGTGCCAGCAGCTTATACACTACGGAGACCCAGTACTTC

d_call: NA
j_call: TRBJ2-7
clone_size: few
v_call: TRBV4-1
cdr3_aa: CASSQAGEQYF
cdr3_nt: TGCGCCAGCAGCCAAGCCGGCGAGCAGTACTTC

d_call: TRBD2
j_call: TRBJ2-1
clone_size: NA
v_call: TRBV7-2
cdr3_aa: CASSLRLAGGPEEQFF
cdr3_nt: TGTGCCAGCAGCTTACGACTAGCGGGAGGGCCGGAGGAGCAGTTCTTC

d_call: NA
j_call: TRBJ2-7
clone_size: NA
v_call: TRBV20-1
cdr3_aa: CSAPTLGLIYEQYF
cdr3_nt: TGCAGTGCCCCCACCCTGGGACTGATCTACGAGCAGTACTTC

d_call: NA
j_call: TRBJ2-2
clone_size: NA
v_call: TRBV19
cdr3_aa: CASSTPIVNPRELFF
cdr3_nt: TGTGCCAGTAGTACCCCGATTGTAAACCCCCGGGAGCTGTTTTTT

d_call: NA
j_call: TRBJ2-3
clone_size: many
v_call: TRBV7-9
cdr3_aa: CASSHTDTQYF
cdr3_nt: TGTGCCAGCAGCCACACAGATACGCAGTATTTT

d_call: NA
j_call: TRBJ2-7
clone_size: many
v_call: TRBV7-2
cdr3_aa: CASSLVGQPSYEQYF
cdr3_nt: TGTGCCAGCAGCTTAGTAGGACAGCCATCCTACGAGCAGTACTTC

d_call: NA
j_call: TRBJ2-7
clone_size: NA
v_call: TRBV19
cdr3_aa: CASSWSSSYEQYF
cdr3_nt: TGTGCCAGTAGTTGGTCTTCCTCCTACGAGCAGTACTTC

d_call: NA
j_call: TRBJ2-3
clone_size: many
v_call: TRBV7-2
cdr3_aa: CASKARGSTDTQYF
cdr3_nt: TGTGCCAGCAAAGCTCGCGGGAGCACAGATACGCAGTATTTT

d_call: NA
j_call: TRBJ1-4
clone_size: few
v_call: TRBV4-1
cdr3_aa: CASSSEGVTEKLFF
cdr3_nt: TGCGCCAGCAGCTCAGAAGGGGTCACGGAAAAACTGTTTTTT

d_call: NA
j_call: TRBJ1-1
clone_size: NA
v_call: TRBV6-2/TRBV6-3
cdr3_aa: CASKETGWRAEAFF
cdr3_nt: TGTGCCAGCAAAGAAACTGGGTGGAGGGCTGAAGCTTTCTTT

d_call: TRBD2
j_call: TRBJ2-2
clone_size: few
v_call: TRBV6-2/TRBV6-3
cdr3_aa: CASSPGGGRAHTGELFF
cdr3_nt: TGTGCCAGCAGTCCTGGGGGCGGGAGGGCCCACACCGGGGAGCTGTTTTTT

d_call: NA
j_call: TRBJ2-2
clone_size: few
v_call: TRBV6-2/TRBV6-3
cdr3_aa: CASSYSVAGELFF
cdr3_nt: TGTGCCAGCAGTTACTCAGTGGCCGGGGAGCTGTTTTTT

d_call: NA
j_call: TRBJ2-4
clone_size: NA
v_call: TRBV19
cdr3_aa: CASSIEGSPKNIQYF
cdr3_nt: TGTGCCAGTAGTATCGAGGGATCCCCCAAAAACATTCAGTACTTC

d_call: TRBD2
j_call: TRBJ2-7
clone_size: few
v_call: TRBV12-3/TRBV12-4
cdr3_aa: CASRGTSGSSEQYF
cdr3_nt: TGTGCCAGCAGAGGGACTAGCGGGAGTAGCGAGCAGTACTTC

d_call: NA
j_call: TRBJ2-5
clone_size: many
v_call: TRBV7-6
cdr3_aa: CASSLARVGQETQYF
cdr3_nt: TGTGCCAGCAGCTTAGCCCGAGTAGGGCAAGAGACCCAGTACTTC

d_call: TRBD2
j_call: TRBJ2-1
clone_size: NA
v_call: TRBV7-2
cdr3_aa: CASSLAGTSGIYNEQFF
cdr3_nt: TGTGCCAGCAGCTTAGCCGGGACTAGCGGGATCTACAATGAGCAGTTCTTC

d_call: TRBD2
j_call: TRBJ2-1
clone_size: few
v_call: TRBV12-3/TRBV12-4
cdr3_aa: CASSFGLAGWSYNEQFF
cdr3_nt: TGTGCCAGCAGTTTCGGGCTAGCGGGATGGTCCTACAATGAGCAGTTCTTC

d_call: TRBD1
j_call: TRBJ1-5
clone_size: few
v_call: TRBV28
cdr3_aa: CASSLWGTGPGQPQHF
cdr3_nt: TGTGCCAGCAGTTTATGGGGGACAGGTCCGGGACAGCCCCAGCATTTT

d_call: NA
j_call: TRBJ2-7
clone_size: few
v_call: TRBV7-9
cdr3_aa: CASSGTDFTYEQYF
cdr3_nt: TGTGCCAGCAGCGGGACGGATTTTACCTACGAGCAGTACTTC

d_call: NA
j_call: TRBJ1-6
clone_size: NA
v_call: TRBV7-8
cdr3_aa: CASSLGGRVRNSPLHF
cdr3_nt: TGTGCCAGCAGCTTAGGGGGACGGGTGCGGAATTCACCCCTCCACTTT

d_call: NA
j_call: TRBJ2-1
clone_size: NA
v_call: TRBV11-2
cdr3_aa: CASSRRRGEMAEQFF
cdr3_nt: TGTGCCAGCAGCAGGAGAAGGGGGGAGATGGCTGAGCAGTTCTTC

d_call: TRBD1
j_call: TRBJ1-4
clone_size: NA
v_call: TRBV7-2
cdr3_aa: CASRLRTGGNEKLFF
cdr3_nt: TGTGCCAGCAGACTCAGGACAGGGGGCAATGAAAAACTGTTTTTT

d_call: TRBD2
j_call: TRBJ2-1
clone_size: few
v_call: TRBV2
cdr3_aa: CASRLAGGSRYNEQFF
cdr3_nt: TGTGCCAGCCGGTTGGCGGGAGGGAGTAGGTACAATGAGCAGTTCTTC

d_call: NA
j_call: TRBJ1-1
clone_size: NA
v_call: TRBV25-1
cdr3_aa: CASSEQGRGAGTEAFF
cdr3_nt: TGTGCCAGCAGTGAGCAAGGTCGGGGGGCAGGCACTGAAGCTTTCTTT

d_call: NA
j_call: TRBJ1-1
clone_size: many
v_call: TRBV9
cdr3_aa: CASSGGGVNTEAFF
cdr3_nt: TGTGCCAGCAGCGGGGGGGGGGTGAACACTGAAGCTTTCTTT

d_call: NA
j_call: TRBJ2-7
clone_size: few
v_call: TRBV7-2
cdr3_aa: CASSYEGGLEQYF
cdr3_nt: TGTGCCAGCAGCTACGAGGGAGGCCTCGAGCAGTACTTC

d_call: NA
j_call: TRBJ2-2
clone_size: NA
v_call: TRBV6-1
cdr3_aa: CASSSPWHTGELFF
cdr3_nt: TGTGCCAGCAGTTCCCCTTGGCACACCGGGGAGCTGTTTTTT

d_call: NA
j_call: TRBJ1-1
clone_size: few
v_call: TRBV7-9
cdr3_aa: CASSLRPGQQNTEAFF
cdr3_nt: TGTGCCAGCAGCCTCCGCCCCGGGCAGCAGAACACTGAAGCTTTCTTT

d_call: TRBD1
j_call: TRBJ2-3
clone_size: few
v_call: TRBV28
cdr3_aa: CASSLWDRETDTQYF
cdr3_nt: TGTGCCAGCAGTTTATGGGACAGGGAAACAGATACGCAGTATTTT

d_call: TRBD2
j_call: TRBJ2-1
clone_size: NA
v_call: TRBV19
cdr3_aa: CASSITPLLAGGPNYNEQFF
cdr3_nt: TGTGCCAGTAGTATCACTCCCCTCCTAGCGGGTGGTCCCAACTACAATGAGCAGTTCTTC

d_call: NA
j_call: TRBJ2-5
clone_size: few
v_call: TRBV28
cdr3_aa: CASSLPLWRGQETQYF
cdr3_nt: TGTGCCAGCAGTTTACCCCTTTGGCGGGGCCAAGAGACCCAGTACTTC

d_call: TRBD2
j_call: TRBJ2-3
clone_size: few
v_call: TRBV11-3
cdr3_aa: CASSPRVSGSGDTQYF
cdr3_nt: TGTGCCAGCAGCCCCCGAGTGAGCGGGAGTGGAGATACGCAGTATTTT

d_call: NA
j_call: TRBJ1-1
clone_size: few
v_call: TRBV5-4
cdr3_aa: CASSLTQGSNLEAFF
cdr3_nt: TGTGCCAGCAGCTTGACACAGGGAAGTAATTTAGAAGCTTTCTTT

d_call: NA
j_call: TRBJ1-3
clone_size: few
v_call: TRBV18
cdr3_aa: CASSPQGSGNTIYF
cdr3_nt: TGTGCCAGCTCACCACAAGGCTCTGGAAACACCATATATTTT

d_call: TRBD1
j_call: TRBJ1-1
clone_size: few
v_call: TRBV12-3/TRBV12-4
cdr3_aa: CASTMAGTGGTEAFF
cdr3_nt: TGTGCCAGCACCATGGCCGGGACAGGGGGCACTGAAGCTTTCTTT

d_call: TRBD1
j_call: TRBJ1-5
clone_size: NA
v_call: TRBV6-2/TRBV6-3
cdr3_aa: CASKYDRAFNQPQHF
cdr3_nt: TGTGCCAGCAAGTACGACAGGGCCTTCAATCAGCCCCAGCATTTT

d_call: NA
j_call: TRBJ1-6
clone_size: many
v_call: TRBV6-1
cdr3_aa: CASSDVGGTLHF
cdr3_nt: TGTGCCAGCAGTGATGTCGGGGGCACCCTCCACTTT

d_call: NA
j_call: TRBJ1-3
clone_size: once
v_call: TRBV28
cdr3_aa: CASSLAGGESSGNTIYF
cdr3_nt: TGTGCCAGCAGTTTAGCTGGGGGGGAGAGCTCTGGAAACACCATATATTTT

d_call: TRBD2
j_call: TRBJ2-7
clone_size: NA
v_call: TRBV7-2
cdr3_aa: CASSWGPGREQYF
cdr3_nt: TGTGCCAGCAGCTGGGGACCCGGGAGGGAGCAGTACTTC

d_call: NA
j_call: TRBJ2-7
clone_size: few
v_call: TRBV14
cdr3_aa: CASSQGGVYEQYF
cdr3_nt: TGTGCCAGCAGCCAAGGCGGTGTCTACGAGCAGTACTTC

d_call: NA
j_call: TRBJ1-2
clone_size: NA
v_call: TRBV11-1
cdr3_aa: CASSHPARYGYTF
cdr3_nt: TGTGCCAGCAGCCACCCCGCCCGTTATGGCTACACCTTC

d_call: TRBD2
j_call: TRBJ2-5
clone_size: NA
v_call: TRBV19
cdr3_aa: CASSIGDPGLTETQYF
cdr3_nt: TGTGCCAGTAGTATCGGCGATCCGGGACTAACAGAGACCCAGTACTTC

d_call: NA
j_call: TRBJ1-6
clone_size: NA
v_call: TRBV6-5
cdr3_aa: CASSYSFATGSSYNSPLHF
cdr3_nt: TGTGCCAGCAGTTACTCCTTCGCTACAGGGAGCTCCTATAATTCACCCCTCCACTTT

d_call: NA
j_call: TRBJ1-1
clone_size: NA
v_call: TRBV12-3/TRBV12-4
cdr3_aa: CASSLNGGAFF
cdr3_nt: TGTGCCAGCAGTTTAAACGGTGGAGCTTTCTTT

d_call: TRBD1
j_call: TRBJ1-6
clone_size: many
v_call: TRBV30
cdr3_aa: CAWRTGTYNSPLHF
cdr3_nt: TGTGCCTGGAGGACAGGGACATATAATTCACCCCTCCACTTT

d_call: TRBD2
j_call: TRBJ2-1
clone_size: NA
v_call: TRBV2
cdr3_aa: CASKGTSGGSYNEQFF
cdr3_nt: TGTGCCAGCAAAGGGACTAGCGGGGGATCCTACAATGAGCAGTTCTTC

d_call: NA
j_call: TRBJ2-1
clone_size: many
v_call: TRBV4-1
cdr3_aa: CASSQTHSAYSYNEQFF
cdr3_nt: TGCGCCAGCAGCCAGACCCATAGCGCTTACTCCTACAATGAGCAGTTCTTC

d_call: NA
j_call: TRBJ2-6
clone_size: NA
v_call: TRBV6-6
cdr3_aa: CASSSNSLASGANVLTF
cdr3_nt: TGTGCCAGCAGTTCAAACAGTCTGGCGTCTGGGGCCAACGTCCTGACTTTC

d_call: NA
j_call: TRBJ2-1
clone_size: few
v_call: TRBV4-2
cdr3_aa: CASSQVDAVLSYNEQFF
cdr3_nt: TGTGCCAGCAGCCAAGTCGACGCGGTTCTCTCCTACAATGAGCAGTTCTTC

d_call: TRBD1
j_call: TRBJ1-5
clone_size: few
v_call: TRBV19
cdr3_aa: CASSSLPMGQGFQPQHF
cdr3_nt: TGTGCCAGTAGCTCCCTCCCCATGGGACAGGGGTTTCAGCCCCAGCATTTT